One and the same sample provided the 24 T cell receptor beta chains below, sequenced in a study of T cell responses to AZD1222 COVID-19 vaccine. This table comes from immunoSEQ multiplex PCR, and its TCRdb copy is limited to in-frame clones, with some not included. Of 40,000 to 60,000 clones listed, around 80% are singletons. Sequences were derived from peripheral blood, sampled on day 0 of MenACWY control vaccination. These receptors originate from an adult in good health.

The chain carries TRBV6-5 and TRBJ1-1; tentative D call: TRBD1 (6 bases). The CDR3 contains 13 residues. The V gene lost 1 base and the J gene lost 6 bases, with 9 bases spanning the gap. CDR1 MNHEY and CDR2 SVGAGI come from the germline V gene. DNA of the CDR3: TGTGCCAGCAGTTACTTCGGACAGCCTGAAGCTTTCTTT. Its translation is CASSYFGQPEAFF.

The CDR3 spells CASSEGSGPTGELFF. CDR3 DNA: TGTGCCAGCAGTGAGGGTAGCGGGCCTACCGGGGAGCTGTTTTTT. The chain carries TRBV6-1 and TRBJ2-2, with 7 bases fitting TRBD2. V shed 3 bases, J shed 5 bases, and the junction held 6 bases outside the gene matches. CDR1 MNHNS and CDR2 SASEGT come from the germline V gene. The CDR3 extends over 15 amino acids.

The chain joins TRBV30 to TRBJ1-1, with D possibly TRBD1 on 5 matching bases. V was cut by 2 bases and J by 1 base, with 11 bases left in between. Germline CDR1 and CDR2: GTSNPN and SVGIG (reference sequence). The CDR3 spans 14 residues. In DNA, the CDR3 is TGTGCCTGGAGTATGGGGACGGCGAACACTGAAGCTTTCTTT. As protein: CAWSMGTANTEAFF.

The chain has TRBV10-2 and TRBJ2-1; 11 bases match TRBD2. The length of the CDR3 is 15 residues. Germline V gene data show CDR1 as WSHSY and CDR2 as SAAADI. V shed 7 bases, J shed 6 bases, and the junction held 8 bases outside the gene matches. The CDR3 spells CASNRVAGGINEQFF. The CDR3 nucleotides read TGCGCCAGCAACCGAGTAGCGGGGGGGATCAATGAGCAGTTCTTC.

A single count supports this clone. V usage is TRBV9 and J usage is TRBJ1-1; D gene uncertain. The CDR3 loop spans 13 amino acids. Germline lookup yields CDR1 SGDLS and CDR2 YYNGEE. V was shortened by 0 bases and J by 5 bases, with 8 bases between the two germline ends. For the CDR3, the DNA is TGTGCCAGCAGCGTAGAAGAGGGTACTGAAGCTTTCTTT. Amino acid sequence: CASSVEEGTEAFF.

V gene TRBV25-1 combines with J gene TRBJ1-5; D might be TRBD1 (5 bases). Trimming pared 3 bases from V and 5 bases from J, leaving 11 bases between. There are 14 residues in the CDR3. Germline CDR1 and CDR2: MGHDK and SYGVNS. In DNA form, the CDR3 reads TGTGCCAGCAGTGACCAGGGTAAGGATCAGCCCCAGCATTTT. Its translation: CASSDQGKDQPQHF. The entire variable domain, with the rest obtained from reference TRBV25-1 and TRBJ1-5, is as follows: EADIYQTPRYLVIGTGKKITLECSQTMGHDKMYWYQQDPGMELHLIHYSYGVNSTEKGDLSSESTVSRIRTEHFPLTLESARPSHTSQYLCASSDQGKDQPQHFGDGTRLSIL.

This rearrangement joins TRBV6-5 to TRBJ2-7; 7 positions match TRBD1. The germline CDR1 and CDR2 sequences are MNHEY and SVGAGI. The CDR3 length is 14 residues. V was clipped by 8 bases and J by 2 bases; unmatched bases: 9. CDR3 loop: CASSRAGGAYEQYV. CDR3 bases: TGTGCCAGCTCTCGGGCAGGGGGAGCCTACGAGCAGTACGTC.

V is TRBV19 and J is TRBJ1-1; possible D gene TRBD1, 5 bases. The CDR3 length is 11 residues. Germline CDR1 and CDR2: LNHDA and SQIVND (reference sequence). The V gene lost 6 bases and the J gene lost 8 bases, with 10 bases spanning the gap. CDR3 nucleotides: TGTGCCAGTAGAACCAGGGCAGAAGCTTTCTTT. This encodes CASRTRAEAFF.

This chain links TRBV3-1 (or the pseudogene TRBV3-2) with TRBJ1-2; D unclear. Per the germline V gene, CDR1 is LGHDT and CDR2 is YNNKEL (reference sequence). The CDR3 has 15 residues. The V gene lost 5 bases and the J gene lost 3 bases, with 16 bases spanning the gap. CDR3 sequence: CASSSRRTVDYGYTF. CDR3 in DNA: TGTGCCAGCAGCTCGCGTCGGACTGTTGACTATGGCTACACCTTC.

This clone was counted only a few times. The chain links TRBV30 to TRBJ2-2; 10 bases map to TRBD2. Germline trimming cut 5 bases from V and 0 bases from J; bases unmatched to any gene: 3. Germline V gene sequence: CDR1 GTSNPN, CDR2 SVGIG (reference sequence). The CDR3 covers 15 residues. DNA of the CDR3: TGTGCCTGGGCGGGACTAGCGCCGAACACCGGGGAGCTGTTTTTT. It yields the protein CAWAGLAPNTGELFF.

The V gene is TRBV19, the J gene TRBJ1-5, with a weak D call TRBD1 (5 bases). V was trimmed by 3 bases and J by 2 bases, leaving 17 bases between them. CDR1 LNHDA and CDR2 SQIVND come from the germline V gene (reference sequence). CDR3 length: 17 residues. The CDR3 loop reads CASSIGGIRSGNQPQHF. The CDR3 DNA is TGTGCCAGTAGTATTGGGGGAATAAGGTCGGGCAATCAGCCCCAGCATTTT.

This clone was observed a handful of times. The V call is TRBV7-2, the J call TRBJ1-1; tentative D call: TRBD1 (6 bases). With 5 bases removed from V and 2 bases from J, the gap between germline ends came to 15 bases. Germline V CDR1 and CDR2: SGHTA, FQGNSA. The CDR3 has 15 residues. CDR3 coding DNA: TGTGCCAGCAGCATAGGGGAAGGGGGAAACACTGAAGCTTTCTTT. Its translation: CASSIGEGGNTEAFF.

This rearrangement joins TRBV15 to TRBJ2-2, with D possibly being TRBD1 (6 bases). This CDR3 is built from 15 residues. The ends were cut back, 1 base at V and 6 bases at J, with 12 bases in the middle. Germline CDR1 reads LNHNV; CDR2 reads YYDKDF (reference sequence). The CDR3 reads CATSRADSDSGELFF. For the CDR3, the DNA is TGTGCCACCAGCAGAGCGGACAGTGACTCCGGGGAGCTGTTTTTT.

This chain links TRBV2 with TRBJ2-2; weak D call: TRBD1 (6 bases). Trimming stripped 6 bases from V and 4 bases from J, with 12 bases between. The CDR3 loop spans 14 amino acids. Germline V gene lookup returns CDR1 SNHLY and CDR2 FYNNEI. The CDR3 DNA sequence: TGTGCCAGCAGGGGGCAGGGGATCACCGGGGAGCTGTTTTTT. It yields the protein CASRGQGITGELFF.

The genes are TRBV29-1 and TRBJ1-4; D is undetermined. Germline CDR1 and CDR2: SQVTM and ANQGSEA. Trimming took 4 bases from V and 8 from J, leaving 8 bases between them. There are 11 residues in the CDR3. CDR3 sequence (DNA): TGCAGCGTTGGGGTGGAGGAAAAACTGTTTTTT. Its translation is CSVGVEEKLFF.

The chain carries TRBV7-2 and TRBJ1-2, with a tentative D call TRBD1 (5 bases). Germline V gene lookup returns CDR1 SGHTA and CDR2 FQGNSA. V lost 2 bases and J lost 2, with 18 bases in between. This CDR3 region has 17 residues. CDR3 loop: CASSLLGGEGANYGYTF. For the CDR3, the DNA is TGTGCCAGCAGCTTATTGGGGGGGGAAGGGGCGAACTATGGCTACACCTTC.

In this sample, this clone turned up a few times. The CDR3 sequence: CASSQDGNLRQGRIQETQYF. The CDR3 nucleotides are TGCGCCAGCAGCCAAGACGGGAATTTGCGACAGGGGCGGATCCAAGAGACCCAGTACTTC. The rearrangement links TRBV4-1 to TRBJ2-5; 8 nucleotides line up with TRBD1. The V gene end was trimmed by 0 bases and the J gene end by 1 base; junction bases not matched to a gene: 16. Germline CDR1 reads MGHRA; CDR2 reads YSYEKL. The CDR3 spans 20 residues.

The V gene is TRBV5-4, the J gene TRBJ2-1, with D perhaps matching TRBD1 or TRBD2 (6 bases each). Germline V gene sequence: CDR1 SGHNT, CDR2 YYREEE (reference sequence). CDR3 length: 13 residues. Trimming left V 1 base short and J 8 bases short, with 10 bases between. The CDR3 spells CASSLPGADEQFF. In DNA, the CDR3 is TGTGCCAGCAGCTTGCCGGGGGCGGATGAGCAGTTCTTC.

This sequence joins TRBV19 and TRBJ2-1; D is ambiguous. Germline CDR1 LNHDA, CDR2 SQIVND (reference sequence). The CDR3 runs to 16 residues. Trimming took off 6 bases at V and 1 base at J, with 16 bases between the two ends. The chain's CDR3 is CASSPPLLGSYNEQFF. The CDR3 DNA is TGTGCCAGTAGCCCCCCTCTCCTAGGGTCCTACAATGAGCAGTTCTTC.

The V gene is TRBV10-2, the J gene TRBJ1-2; 7 nucleotides align to TRBD1. The CDR3 contains 20 residues. V gave up 2 bases and J gave up 3 bases; unmatched junction bases: 21. Germline CDR1 is WSHSY and CDR2 is SAAADI. CDR3: CASSEIQRDRDSGRDYGYTF. The CDR3 bases are TGCGCCAGCAGTGAGATTCAGCGAGACAGGGACTCCGGGCGTGACTATGGCTACACCTTC.

The chain is built from TRBV6-5 and TRBJ1-2; D unresolved. This CDR3 contains 12 residues. Trimming took 7 bases from V and 8 from J, leaving 14 bases between them. CDR1 is MNHEY and CDR2 is SVGAGI in the germline V gene. The CDR3 DNA sequence: TGTGCCAGCACCCGGGAACCCCCGGGCTACACCTTC. This sequence encodes CASTREPPGYTF.

The genes are TRBV5-4 and TRBJ2-3; TRBD2 matches 9 bases. This CDR3 region has 16 residues. Trimming cost V 5 bases and J 0 bases; bases outside gene matches: 7. The germline gives CDR1 SGHNT, CDR2 YYREEE (reference sequence). The CDR3 DNA reads TGTGCCAGCAGAGTTGCGGGGGGGCCTAGCACAGATACGCAGTATTTT. Residues: CASRVAGGPSTDTQYF.

The CDR3 sequence: CAWSGTASNQPQHF. The CDR3 DNA follows: TGTGCCTGGAGTGGGACAGCTAGCAATCAGCCCCAGCATTTT. The V gene is TRBV30, the J gene TRBJ1-5; D possibly corresponds to TRBD1 (6 bases). From germline, CDR1 is GTSNPN and CDR2 SVGIG (reference sequence). The V end was cut by 1 base, the J end by 0 bases, with 7 bases between. The CDR3 has 14 amino acids.

The rearrangement uses TRBV3-1 (or the pseudogene TRBV3-2) and TRBJ1-2, with D possibly matching TRBD1 (6 bases). The CDR3 has 15 residues. In germline, CDR1 is LGHDT, CDR2 YNNKEL (reference sequence). The germline V and J ends were trimmed by 4 bases and 4 bases, with 16 bases remaining between them. In DNA, the CDR3 is TGTGCCAGCAGCCCATTATACCGGACAGCCTATGGCTACACCTTC. As protein: CASSPLYRTAYGYTF.